This TCR beta chain came from a study of control samples from healthy donors and cancer patients. Per germline, CDR1 LGHDT and CDR2 YNNKEL (reference sequence). The CDR3 is 12 amino acids. The V end was cut by 0 bases, the J end by 11 bases, with 10 bases between. Profiling relied on immunoSEQ multiplex PCR, and the TCRdb table lists in-frame clones only, not all of them. The sample has about 130,000 clones, nearly 90% seen once; the top ten hold over 6.5%. V is TRBV3-1 (or the pseudogene TRBV3-2) and J is TRBJ1-2; no definite D call. The specimen was PBMCs. The receptor comes from a man aged 50 or older with head and neck cancer. CDR3 bases: TGTGCCAGCAGCCAAGAAGGACTGAGATACACCTTC. It encodes CASSQEGLRYTF.